Below are 14 T cell receptor beta chains sequenced from a single sample in a study of T cells after yellow fever vaccination. TCRdb used MiXCR to reprocess the 5' RACE reads, holding one entry per CDR3 protein. The sample contains hundreds of thousands of distinct CDR3 sequences, 13% of which appear only once. This sample comprised PBMCs, obtained on the day of the yellow fever booster vaccination. The receptors were sampled from a young man who received the YFV17D yellow fever vaccine.

The J gene is TRBJ2-1, the V gene TRBV30; 8 bases are shared with TRBD2. The V and J ends lost 3 bases and 3 bases, in that order; junction bases with no gene match: 4. Germline values: CDR1 GTSNPN, CDR2 SVGIG (reference sequence). This CDR3 comprises 14 residues. The CDR3 nucleotides read TGTGCCTGGAGCGGACTAGCCTACTACAATGAGCAGTTCTTC. It yields the protein CAWSGLAYYNEQFF. Using reference TRBV30 and TRBJ2-1 for the parts outside the CDR3, the full variable domain is SQTIHQWPATLVQPVGSPLSLECTVEGTSNPNLYWYRQAAGRGLQLLFYSVGIGQISSEVPQNLSASRPQDRQFILSSKKLLLSDSGFYLCAWSGLAYYNEQFFGPGTRLTVL.

This clonotype turned up a few times. The chain links TRBV11-2 to TRBJ2-7; possibly TRBD2 for D (6 bases). The CDR3 extends over 14 amino acids. V was trimmed by 5 bases and J by 2 bases, leaving 13 bases between them. Looked up from germline, CDR1 is SGHAT and CDR2 is FQNNGV. The CDR3 reads CASSPPGSAYEQYF. Written as DNA, the CDR3 is TGTGCCAGCAGCCCCCCCGGGAGCGCCTACGAGCAGTACTTC. The whole variable domain, filled in from reference TRBV11-2 and TRBJ2-7, reads EAGVAQSPRYKIIEKRQSVAFWCNPISGHATLYWYQQILGQGPKLLIQFQNNGVVDDSQLPKDRFSAERLKGVDSTLKIQPAKLEDSAVYLCASSPPGSAYEQYFGPGTRLTVT.

V and J are TRBV9 and TRBJ1-2, with D unclear. The germline gives CDR1 SGDLS, CDR2 YYNGEE. CDR3 size: 14 residues. V gave up 6 bases and J gave up 8 bases, with 20 bases separating them. For the CDR3, the DNA is TGTGCCAGCAACACGGCCACCCACGTCGGGGGCTACACCTTC. Translation: CASNTATHVGGYTF.

This clonotype has a handful of counts. The chain employs TRBV6-5 and TRBJ2-7, with 12 bases matching TRBD2. Looked up from germline, CDR1 is MNHEY and CDR2 is SVGAGI. This CDR3 comprises 15 residues. Unmatched junction bases numbered 5, after V lost 4 bases and J lost 4 bases. CDR3 loop: CASSFAGLAGYEQYF. The DNA for the CDR3 is TGTGCCAGCAGTTTTGCCGGACTAGCGGGATACGAGCAGTACTTC.

This clonotype was counted between two and nine times. The chain uses TRBV20-1 and TRBJ2-6, with TRBD1 as a possible D gene (6 bases). Trimming took 6 bases from V and 2 from J, leaving 11 bases between them. Germline V gene data show CDR1 as DFQATT and CDR2 as SNEGSKA (reference sequence). The CDR3 extends over 14 amino acids. CDR3 in DNA: TGCAGTGCCCTACAGGGACCTGGGGCCAACGTCCTGACTTTC. It encodes CSALQGPGANVLTF.

The genes are TRBV12-3 or TRBV12-4 and TRBJ2-5; 10 bases are shared with TRBD2. The CDR3 totals 13 residues. After removal of 8 bases from V and 4 bases from J, the junction contained 4 bases not matched to a gene. Written as DNA, the CDR3 is TGTGCCAGCCGCGTAGCGGGAGGAGAGACCCAGTACTTC. It encodes CASRVAGGETQYF.

The V gene is TRBV27, the J gene TRBJ2-7; 9 bases agree with TRBD2. J gave up 3 bases and V 2 bases, and 8 bases lay outside the gene matches. There are 16 residues in the CDR3. Germline V gives CDR1 MNHEY, CDR2 SMNVEV (reference sequence). The CDR3 nucleotides are TGTGCCAGCAGTTTACGTGCTTATAGCGGGAGCTACGAGCAGTACTTC. Translated, it gives CASSLRAYSGSYEQYF.

The V gene is TRBV2, the J gene TRBJ2-7, with 7 positions matching TRBD2. The junction had 4 bases not matched to a gene; V was cut back by 3 bases and J by 2 bases. Germline CDR1 and CDR2: SNHLY and FYNNEI. The CDR3 loop spans 14 amino acids. The CDR3 here is CASSEWEGPYEQYF. CDR3 sequence (DNA): TGTGCCAGCAGTGAGTGGGAGGGCCCCTACGAGCAGTACTTC.

Only a few counts were recorded for this clonotype. This chain uses TRBV11-3 with TRBJ2-1; D call uncertain. CDR3 length: 16 amino acids. The V end lost 5 bases, the J end lost 0 bases, and 14 bases lay between the germline ends. CDR1 SGHNT and CDR2 YENEEA come from the germline V gene. The CDR3 sequence: CASSITERSSYNEQFF. The CDR3 DNA reads TGTGCCAGCAGCATCACGGAGCGCAGCTCCTACAATGAGCAGTTCTTC.

The chain has TRBV20-1 and TRBJ2-3; D may match TRBD1 or TRBD2 (5 bases each). V dropped 1 base and J dropped 6 bases, with 14 bases sitting between them. This CDR3 has 14 residues. Germline CDR1 and CDR2: DFQATT and SNEGSKA (reference sequence). The CDR3 region is CSARGGSHMDTQYF. The CDR3 coding sequence is TGCAGTGCTAGAGGGGGGAGTCACATGGATACGCAGTATTTT.

Details on this clonotype: A much larger clone lies a single base off, so this may be a read error. This chain joins TRBV20-1 and TRBJ1-3; D is unclear. This CDR3 has 16 residues. In germline, CDR1 is DFQATT, CDR2 SNEGSKA (reference sequence). The CDR3 protein is CCAREGGFDSGNTIYF. The CDR3 DNA sequence: TGCTGTGCTAGAGAAGGAGGGTTCGACTCTGGAAACACCATATATTTT.

This clonotype showed up just a few times. The chain carries TRBV11-2 and TRBJ2-2; TRBD2 matches at 8 bases. CDR3 length: 16 amino acids. V shed 4 bases, J shed 6 bases, and the junction held 10 bases outside the gene matches. Per germline, CDR1 SGHAT and CDR2 FQNNGV. The CDR3 nucleotides are TGTGCCAGCAGCTCCTACGGGCGGGAGGCCGCCGGGGAGCTGTTTTTT. It translates to CASSSYGREAAGELFF.

The chain uses TRBV5-1 and TRBJ2-2, with no clear D. Germline CDR1 is SGHRS and CDR2 is YFSETQ. The CDR3 runs to 19 residues. Trimming removed 0 bases at V and 0 bases at J, with 18 bases between. DNA of the CDR3: TGCGCCAGCAGCTTGGGTACCCTTCTCCCATCCTCGAACACCGGGGAGCTGTTTTTT. Protein sequence: CASSLGTLLPSSNTGELFF. The whole variable domain, remainder taken from reference TRBV5-1 and TRBJ2-2, is KAGVTQTPRYLIKTRGQQVTLSCSPISGHRSVSWYQQTPGQGLQFLFEYFSETQRNKGNFPGRFSGRQFSNSRSEMNVSTLELGDSALYLCASSLGTLLPSSNTGELFFGEGSRLTVL.

This clonotype was observed a handful of times. V usage is TRBV10-3 and J usage is TRBJ1-1, with D unclear. This CDR3 comprises 15 residues. Trimming took off 5 bases at V and 0 bases at J, with 13 bases between the two ends. Germline V gene sequence: CDR1 ENHRY, CDR2 SYGVKD. CDR3 bases: TGTGCCATCAGTTACGCAGGACGCCTGAACACTGAAGCTTTCTTT. This sequence encodes CAISYAGRLNTEAFF.